These 19 T cell receptor beta chains came from one sample sequenced in a study of cytomegalovirus exposure and HLA in healthy donors. The PCR contained 60 Vbeta and 13 Jbeta primers. Using immunoSEQ multiplex PCR, the repertoire was profiled, and TCRdb retains in-frame clones only, with some absent. The data contain about 160,000 clones, roughly three quarters of them singletons. Sequenced: PBMCs. The receptors stem from a man aged 18 to 30 in good health and CMV-seropositive.

This clone was seen a few times. The chain combines TRBV2 with TRBJ2-1; D is uncertain. V was cut by 1 base and J by 2 bases, with 6 bases left in between. The CDR3 covers 14 residues. In germline, CDR1 is SNHLY, CDR2 FYNNEI. The CDR3 spells CASSEDPAYNEQFF. CDR3 coding DNA: TGTGCCAGCAGTGAAGACCCAGCCTACAATGAGCAGTTCTTC.

The gene calls are TRBV7-3 and TRBJ2-1; a possible D gene is TRBD1 (6 bases). Germline values: CDR1 SGHTA, CDR2 FQGTGA. The CDR3 loop spans 13 amino acids. V was pared by 5 bases and J by 3 bases, with 8 bases between. The CDR3 nucleotides read TGTGCCAGCAGCCGGGACAACTACAATGAGCAGTTCTTC. It is translated as CASSRDNYNEQFF.

This chain links TRBV10-1 with TRBJ2-3, with D possibly TRBD2 on 6 matching bases. Per the germline V gene, CDR1 is WNHNN and CDR2 is SYGVQD (reference sequence). Trimming pared 4 bases from V and 5 bases from J, leaving 16 bases between. The CDR3 consists of 15 residues. In nucleotides, the CDR3 is TGCGCCAGCAGTGTTGACGGAGGGGTGGGAGATACGCAGTATTTT. Translating gives CASSVDGGVGDTQYF.

This clone was seen more than once but under ten times. This rearrangement joins TRBV27 to TRBJ2-1, with D perhaps matching TRBD2 (5 bases). The germline CDR1 and CDR2 sequences are MNHEY and SMNVEV (reference sequence). The CDR3 consists of 13 residues. The CDR3 reads CVSNRRDYNEQFF. The CDR3 region has the DNA TGTGTCTCCAACCGCCGGGACTACAATGAGCAGTTCTTC.

This clone has only one observation. V usage is TRBV7-2 and J usage is TRBJ2-7, with 9 bases that match TRBD2. The CDR3 totals 14 residues. V shed 1 base, J shed 5 bases, and the junction held 3 bases outside the gene matches. Germline V lookup: CDR1 SGHTA, CDR2 FQGNSA. The DNA of the CDR3 is TGTGCCAGCAGCTTAGGGGGACTAGCCCACGAGCAGTACTTC. Translated, it gives CASSLGGLAHEQYF.

The CDR3 sequence: CASSRTGNYEQYF. The CDR3 coding sequence is TGTGCCAGCAGTAGGACGGGAAATTACGAGCAGTACTTC. The rearrangement links TRBV27 to TRBJ2-7; a weak D match, TRBD2 (5 bases). The CDR3 extends over 13 amino acids. From germline, CDR1 is MNHEY and CDR2 SMNVEV (reference sequence). The germline V and J ends were trimmed by 5 bases and 4 bases, with 12 bases remaining between them.

Comments on this clone: The sample carries other DNA sequences with the same CDR3. The rearrangement uses TRBV30 and TRBJ2-1, with D tentatively TRBD1 (5 bases). Germline lookup yields CDR1 GTSNPN and CDR2 SVGIG (reference sequence). The germline V and J ends were trimmed by 4 bases and 5 bases, with 12 bases remaining between them. This CDR3 region has 13 residues. The CDR3: CAWTRQGNNEQFF. CDR3 DNA sequence: TGTGCCTGGACTAGGCAGGGCAACAATGAGCAGTTCTTC.

The chain combines TRBV9 with TRBJ1-5; the D gene is possibly TRBD1 (6 bases). Germline CDR1 is SGDLS and CDR2 is YYNGEE. V was pared by 0 bases and J by 5 bases, with 15 bases between. This CDR3 has 16 residues. CDR3 bases: TGTGCCAGCAGCGTAGGGCCAGGGGACGTGCATCAGCCCCAGCATTTT. Its protein product is CASSVGPGDVHQPQHF.

The CDR3 DNA reads TGTGCCAGCAGCTTAGGTCTTAGCGCCTACGAGCAGTACTTC. This sequence encodes CASSLGLSAYEQYF. The V call is TRBV11-2, the J call TRBJ2-7, with D tentatively TRBD2 (5 bases). Trimming removed 1 base at V and 2 bases at J, with 9 bases between. The CDR3 has 14 residues. Germline V gene sequence: CDR1 SGHAT, CDR2 FQNNGV. Filled out from reference TRBV11-2 and TRBJ2-7, the complete variable domain reads EAGVAQSPRYKIIEKRQSVAFWCNPISGHATLYWYQQILGQGPKLLIQFQNNGVVDDSQLPKDRFSAERLKGVDSTLKIQPAKLEDSAVYLCASSLGLSAYEQYFGPGTRLTVT.

The chain recombines TRBV18 with TRBJ2-3; 8 bases line up with TRBD1. Germline CDR1 and CDR2: KGHSH and LQKENI. This CDR3 has 15 amino acids. The ends lost 3 bases at V and 2 bases at J; junction bases unmatched: 4. The CDR3 here is CASSPTGGLTDTQYF. As DNA, the CDR3 is TGTGCCAGCTCACCCACAGGGGGTCTCACAGATACGCAGTATTTT.

The V call is TRBV4-1, the J call TRBJ2-7; 7 bases line up with TRBD2. V shed 4 bases, J shed 2 bases, and the junction held 5 bases outside the gene matches. CDR1 MGHRA and CDR2 YSYEKL come from the germline V gene. This CDR3 spans 14 amino acids. CDR3 nucleotide sequence: TGCGCCAGCAGCCCCCAGCGGGATACCTACGAGCAGTACTTC. It translates to CASSPQRDTYEQYF.

This clone was seen a few times. V usage is TRBV7-9 and J usage is TRBJ1-2; TRBD1 matches 7 bases. V was clipped by 0 bases and J by 1 base; unmatched bases: 5. The CDR3 totals 16 residues. Per the germline V gene, CDR1 is SEHNR and CDR2 is FQNEAQ (reference sequence). The CDR3 nucleotides are TGTGCCAGCAGCTTAGCGAGGACAGGAATTAACTATGGCTACACCTTC. Residues: CASSLARTGINYGYTF.

The V call is TRBV19, the J call TRBJ1-4; TRBD1 matches at 9 bases. This CDR3 region has 13 residues. Trimming took 5 bases from V and 6 from J; bases not matched to a gene: 1. CDR1 LNHDA and CDR2 SQIVND come from the germline V gene (reference sequence). This CDR3 is CASSYRGHEKLFF. CDR3 bases: TGTGCCAGTAGTTACAGGGGGCATGAAAAACTGTTTTTT.

The J gene is TRBJ2-6, the V gene TRBV10-3, with 7 bases aligning to TRBD1. The V gene's germline CDR1 is ENHRY and CDR2 SYGVKD. The length of the CDR3 is 13 residues. J gave up 3 bases and V 11 bases, and 4 bases lay outside the gene matches. The CDR3 is CAATGDGANVLTF. In nucleotides, the CDR3 is TGTGCCGCAACAGGGGATGGGGCCAACGTCCTGACTTTC.

The chain carries TRBV7-9 and TRBJ1-2; D call uncertain. This CDR3 region has 13 residues. With 5 bases removed from V and 5 bases from J, the gap between germline ends came to 12 bases. The germline V gene encodes CDR1 SEHNR and CDR2 FQNEAQ (reference sequence). The CDR3 region has the DNA TGTGCCAGCAGCCTCGAGTCAAGTTATGGCTACACCTTC. Protein: CASSLESSYGYTF.

This chain's CDR3 is CSVDGGTVSYNEQFF. Written as DNA, the CDR3 is TGCAGCGTTGATGGTGGCACAGTCTCCTACAATGAGCAGTTCTTC. The chain couples TRBV29-1 to TRBJ2-1; D is uncertain. The CDR3 contains 15 residues. The V gene's germline CDR1 is SQVTM and CDR2 ANQGSEA. The ends were cut back, 3 bases at V and 0 bases at J, with 12 bases in the middle.

The CDR3 DNA reads as TGTGCCAGCAGTTACTCCCAGACAGGGGTTAGGTACGAGCAGTACTTC. This codes for CASSYSQTGVRYEQYF. The chain carries TRBV6-5 and TRBJ2-7; 8 positions match TRBD1. CDR1 MNHEY and CDR2 SVGAGI come from the germline V gene. Trimming removed 0 bases from V and 4 bases from J; junction bases left unmatched: 8. The CDR3 length is 16 residues.

V and J are TRBV29-1 and TRBJ2-5; 9 bases agree with TRBD1. Germline V lookup: CDR1 SQVTM, CDR2 ANQGSEA. CDR3 size: 13 residues. After removal of 6 bases from V and 9 bases from J, the junction contained 11 bases not matched to a gene. CDR3 nucleotides: TGCAGCGTCCACGGGACAGGGAAAGGGTCCCAGTACTTC. It yields the protein CSVHGTGKGSQYF.

The rearrangement uses TRBV6-1 and TRBJ1-4; TRBD1 is a possible D gene (6 bases). Between the trimmed V and J ends, which lost 6 bases and 10 bases, there was a span of 21 bases. This CDR3 region has 15 residues. The germline V gene encodes CDR1 MNHNS and CDR2 SASEGT. CDR3 bases: TGTGCCAGCAGAGGTGTCGGGGGCGGGAGTGGAAAACTGTTTTTT. Translating gives CASRGVGGGSGKLFF.